A single sample gave rise to the 24 T cell receptor beta chains below, sequenced in a study of CD8 T cells in ankylosing spondylitis. Study results and limitations: Typical of ankylosing spondylitis blood, it appeared, was a TCR beta motif of roughly eight highly homologous variants.

TCRdb reprocessed the 5' RACE reads with MiXCR, giving one entry per CDR3 protein. The data hold roughly 700,000 distinct CDR3 sequences, with around 17% observed a single time. Their antigens remain unidentified. What was sequenced was blood, either unsorted or a sorted T cell fraction (not recorded which). The receptors were sampled from a male donor with ankylosing spondylitis.

The rearrangement uses TRBV20-1 and TRBJ2-7; TRBD2 matches 9 bases. Germline V gives CDR1 DFQATT, CDR2 SNEGSKA (reference sequence). J was trimmed by 3 bases and V by 4 bases; bases with no gene match: 13. CDR3 length equals 16 residues. CDR3 sequence reads: CSAIPGLAVGYYEQYF. The CDR3 DNA is TGCAGTGCTATACCGGGACTAGCCGTAGGTTACTACGAGCAGTACTTC.

The chain carries TRBV27 and TRBJ2-1; tentatively, D is TRBD1 (5 bases). CDR1 MNHEY and CDR2 SMNVEV come from the germline V gene (reference sequence). This CDR3 is 14 amino acids long. Trimming removed 3 bases from V and 6 bases from J, with 12 bases in between. The CDR3 reads CASSLGFRANEQFF. The CDR3 bases are TGTGCCAGCAGTTTGGGGTTCAGGGCCAATGAGCAGTTCTTC.

This clonotype was seen more than once but under ten times. The chain joins TRBV12-3 or TRBV12-4 to TRBJ2-3; D may be TRBD1 or TRBD2 (5 bases each). Trimming removed 1 base at V and 0 bases at J, with 11 bases between. There are 16 residues in the CDR3. The CDR3 is CASSLGGISSTDTQYF. The CDR3 DNA reads as TGTGCCAGCAGTTTAGGGGGGATCTCTAGCACAGATACGCAGTATTTT.

The chain links TRBV11-2 to TRBJ1-6; D gene unclear. The germline CDR1 and CDR2 sequences are SGHAT and FQNNGV. The CDR3 is 15 amino acids. V dropped 3 bases and J dropped 8 bases, with 14 bases sitting between them. CDR3: CASSFAGIMDSPLHF. The CDR3 nucleotides are TGTGCCAGCAGCTTTGCTGGGATCATGGATTCACCCCTCCACTTT.

The genes are TRBV4-2 and TRBJ2-1, with 12 nucleotides matching TRBD2. In germline, CDR1 is LGHNA, CDR2 YNFKEQ. V lost 1 base, J lost 6 bases, and 10 bases stayed unmatched. The CDR3 spans 18 residues. The CDR3 here is CASSQAGLAGGLGNEQFF. CDR3 coding DNA: TGTGCCAGCAGCCAAGCGGGGCTAGCGGGAGGGCTTGGCAATGAGCAGTTCTTC.

This clonotype has just a few counts. V and J are TRBV6-1 and TRBJ2-1, with 10 bases matching TRBD2. CDR1 and CDR2 (germline): MNHNS, SASEGT. The CDR3 covers 15 residues. Unmatched junction bases numbered 4, after V lost 0 bases and J lost 8 bases. Written as DNA, the CDR3 is TGTGCCAGCAGTGAAGCGTCCGGGACTAGCGATGAGCAGTTCTTC. Amino acid sequence: CASSEASGTSDEQFF.

The chain recombines TRBV29-1 with TRBJ2-1, with 7 bases fitting TRBD1. Per germline, CDR1 SQVTM and CDR2 ANQGSEA. The CDR3 has 12 residues. V trimming: 7 bases; J trimming: 8 bases; junction bases outside the gene matches: 8. The CDR3 loop is CSGTRGNYEQFF. CDR3 nucleotides: TGCAGCGGAACCAGGGGGAACTATGAGCAGTTCTTC.

This clonotype was detected a few times. CDR3 loop: CASSGGNAGNTIYF. In DNA, the CDR3 is TGTGCCAGCAGCGGGGGGAATGCTGGAAACACCATATATTTT. V gene TRBV9 combines with J gene TRBJ1-3; a possible D gene is TRBD1 (5 bases). This CDR3 region has 14 residues. V lost 3 bases, J lost 2 bases, and 9 bases lay in between. Germline V gene lookup returns CDR1 SGDLS and CDR2 YYNGEE.

The chain links TRBV12-3 or TRBV12-4 to TRBJ2-1, with TRBD2 as a possible D gene (7 bases). The CDR3 loop spans 15 amino acids. Trimming pared 7 bases from V and 6 bases from J, leaving 19 bases between. CDR3: CASTIGGGIFNEQFF. The CDR3 region has the DNA TGTGCCAGCACCATAGGGGGGGGCATTTTCAATGAGCAGTTCTTC.

This clonotype was detected a few times. The rearrangement uses TRBV7-9 and TRBJ2-7, with 8 bases matching TRBD1. Per germline, CDR1 SEHNR and CDR2 FQNEAQ (reference sequence). The CDR3 spans 14 residues. With 4 bases clipped from V and 3 bases from J, the junction kept 5 bases outside the gene matches. CDR3 bases: TGTGCCAGCAGCTCACCGGACAGGGTCTACGAGCAGTACTTC. It codes for CASSSPDRVYEQYF.

The chain couples TRBV28 to TRBJ1-1; the D gene is possibly TRBD1 (6 bases). V lost 4 bases and J 4 bases, leaving 16 bases between the germline ends. This CDR3 is built from 15 residues. Germline V gene lookup returns CDR1 MDHEN and CDR2 SYDVKM. CDR3 protein: CASSSLQGFGTEAFF. The CDR3 bases are TGTGCCAGCAGTTCGCTACAGGGTTTCGGCACTGAAGCTTTCTTT.

This clonotype was observed a single time. One junction end does not reproduce the germline sequence, and a read error may be involved. The V call is TRBV12-3 or TRBV12-4, the J call TRBJ1-1; weak D call: TRBD1 (5 bases). This CDR3 contains 14 residues. This chain's CDR3 is CASSFDSMNTEAYF. CDR3 bases: TGTGCCAGCAGTTTTGACAGCATGAACACTGAAGCTTACTTT.

The chain recombines TRBV20-1 with TRBJ1-3; D remains ambiguous. In germline, CDR1 is DFQATT, CDR2 SNEGSKA (reference sequence). V was pared by 0 bases and J by 4 bases, with 10 bases between. The CDR3 length is 14 residues. The CDR3 nucleotides read TGCAGTGCTAGAGAGGCTGGGTTGGGAAACACCATATATTTT. Amino acids: CSAREAGLGNTIYF.

Of note for this clonotype: The junction and the germline gene differ at one end; a read error may be behind it. This chain uses TRBV6-6 with TRBJ1-1; D is undetermined. The CDR3 spans 12 residues. Germline CDR1 MNHNY, CDR2 SVGAGI (reference sequence). The CDR3 protein is CASVTGNSEAFF. CDR3 sequence (DNA): TGTGCCAGCGTCACCGGGAACTCTGAAGCTTTCTTT.

This clonotype was seen more than once but under ten times. The CDR3 DNA reads TGTGCCAGCAGTTTACAGGGGGGAATCACTGAAGCTTTCTTT. It specifies CASSLQGGITEAFF. This chain joins TRBV12-3 or TRBV12-4 and TRBJ1-1; TRBD1 matches at 7 bases. Trimming cost V 2 bases and J 4 bases; bases outside gene matches: 4. CDR3 size: 14 residues.

The gene calls are TRBV28 and TRBJ2-5; 8 bases line up with TRBD2. In germline, CDR1 is MDHEN, CDR2 SYDVKM. The CDR3 consists of 15 residues. With 5 bases clipped from V and 5 bases from J, the junction kept 10 bases outside the gene matches. CDR3 in amino acids: CASSLRLAKGETQYF. The CDR3 DNA reads TGTGCCAGCAGTCTAAGACTAGCGAAGGGGGAGACCCAGTACTTC.

The rearrangement uses TRBV12-3 or TRBV12-4 and TRBJ1-5, with D hard to call. Trimming pared 3 bases from V and 1 base from J, leaving 10 bases between. The CDR3 consists of 15 residues. The CDR3 DNA follows: TGTGCCAGCAGTTTGGGTGACAAGAGCAATCAGCCCCAGCATTTT. It is translated as CASSLGDKSNQPQHF.

This clonotype was counted between two and nine times. V gene TRBV21-1 combines with J gene TRBJ1-1. TRBV21-1 is tagged as a pseudogene. The CDR3 is made up of 14 amino acids. The CDR3 nucleotides are TGTGCCAGCAGCAAAGGTCGCGGGACCACTGAAGCTTTCTTT. Its translation: CASSKGRGTTEAFF.

This clonotype appeared a few times. This chain uses TRBV9 with TRBJ2-3; 7 nucleotides line up with TRBD2. CDR1 SGDLS and CDR2 YYNGEE come from the germline V gene. Unmatched junction bases numbered 6, after V lost 0 bases and J lost 5 bases. The length of the CDR3 is 15 residues. CDR3 nucleotide sequence: TGTGCCAGCAGCGTAGAGGGAGGGAGGGGAGATACGCAGTATTTT. Residues: CASSVEGGRGDTQYF.

The rearrangement links TRBV30 to TRBJ2-1; 8 positions match TRBD1. The germline CDR1 and CDR2 sequences are GTSNPN and SVGIG (reference sequence). The V segment lost 3 bases and the J segment 4 bases; nucleotides outside the gene matches: 5. This CDR3 comprises 14 residues. The DNA for the CDR3 is TGTGCCTGGAGAGCAGGGGGCACATACAATGAGCAGTTCTTC. It codes for CAWRAGGTYNEQFF.

This clonotype was detected a few times. The rearrangement links TRBV20-1 to TRBJ2-3; 9 bases line up with TRBD2. Germline values: CDR1 DFQATT, CDR2 SNEGSKA (reference sequence). V was clipped by 3 bases and J by 7 bases; unmatched bases: 8. The CDR3 has 14 residues. The CDR3 is CSASARGGGHTQYF. DNA of the CDR3: TGCAGTGCTAGTGCGCGGGGGGGCGGGCATACGCAGTATTTT.

J is TRBJ2-7 and V is TRBV21-1; the table's D call, TRBD1, has no DNA check behind it. TRBV21-1 is a recognized pseudogene. The CDR3 spans 15 residues. CDR3 protein: CASSPRTGPGDEQYF. The CDR3 DNA follows: TGTGCCAGCAGCCCCCGGACAGGGCCGGGCGACGAGCAGTACTTC.

This clonotype appeared many times. The rearrangement joins TRBV20-1 to TRBJ2-5; TRBD2 agrees at 10 bases. The CDR3 runs to 14 residues. Germline trimming cut 5 bases from V and 5 bases from J; bases unmatched to any gene: 8. Looked up from germline, CDR1 is DFQATT and CDR2 is SNEGSKA (reference sequence). In nucleotides, the CDR3 is TGCAGTGCTCCCCTAGCGGGAGTGTACGAGACCCAGTACTTC. Translated: CSAPLAGVYETQYF.

This clonotype was seen repeatedly, ten times or more. The genes are TRBV29-1 and TRBJ1-5; no clear D. Trimming stripped 4 bases from V and 2 bases from J, with 18 bases between. The CDR3 has 16 amino acids. The germline CDR1 and CDR2 sequences are SQVTM and ANQGSEA. CDR3 region: CSVAVRKPGGNQPQHF. CDR3 DNA: TGCAGCGTTGCGGTCAGGAAGCCGGGAGGCAATCAGCCCCAGCATTTT.